Included here is one T cell receptor (beta chain) sequence, with context. Its antigen remains unknown. The CDR3 consists of 15 residues. V trimming: 5 bases; J trimming: 5 bases; junction bases outside the gene matches: 8. CDR1 is SGHAT and CDR2 is FQDESV in the germline V gene (reference sequence). The sample originates from a study of cytomegalovirus exposure and HLA in healthy donors. Study-wide findings and caveats: Later work found most CMV-associated TCR beta chains apparently HLA-restricted. Common viral pathogens (according to a later analysis) appeared linked to several of the most significant clusters. Presence/absence analyses assumed roughly uniform sequencing depth across donors.

The study ran its PCR with 60 Vbeta and 13 Jbeta primers. TCRdb keeps only in-frame clones here, not all; method: immunoSEQ multiplex PCR. Its table lists just under 60,000 clones. This TCR was sampled from a male donor in good health and CMV-seronegative. The sequenced material came from PBMCs. The chain employs TRBV11-1 and TRBJ2-1; 8 nucleotides agree with TRBD2. CDR3 protein: CASSLSGEPDNEQFF. CDR3 DNA: TGTGCCAGCAGCCTTAGCGGGGAACCCGACAATGAGCAGTTCTTC.